The T cell receptor beta chain under discussion was sequenced for a study of response to subunit inactivated influenza vaccine. TCRdb re-analysed the RT-PCR reads in MiXCR, keeping a single row per CDR3 protein. The sample records 600,000 to 850,000 distinct CDR3 sequences, 12% to 15% being singletons. The germline V and J ends were trimmed by 5 bases and 4 bases, with 15 bases remaining between them. The CDR3 has 14 amino acids. The V gene's germline CDR1 is MDHEN and CDR2 SYDVKM. The source is a man aged 45-60 years who received an inactivated influenza vaccine. V usage is TRBV28 and J usage is TRBJ2-7, with D possibly TRBD1 on 6 matching bases. The sequencing used PBMCs from blood, collected approximately 15 days before vaccination. This CDR3 reads CASSTQGPEYEQYF. CDR3 DNA sequence: TGTGCCAGCAGTACACAGGGTCCCGAATACGAGCAGTACTTC.